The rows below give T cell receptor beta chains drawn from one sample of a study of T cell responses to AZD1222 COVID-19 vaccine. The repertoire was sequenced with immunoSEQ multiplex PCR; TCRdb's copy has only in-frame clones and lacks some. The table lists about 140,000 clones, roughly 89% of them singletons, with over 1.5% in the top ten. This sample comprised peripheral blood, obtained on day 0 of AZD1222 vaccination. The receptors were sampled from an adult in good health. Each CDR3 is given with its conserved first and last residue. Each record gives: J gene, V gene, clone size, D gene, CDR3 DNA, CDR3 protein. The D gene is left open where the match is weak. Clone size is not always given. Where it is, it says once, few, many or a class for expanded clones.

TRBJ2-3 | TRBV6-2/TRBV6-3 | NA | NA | TGTGCCAGCAGTTACAGGCCAGATACGCAGTGTTTT | CASSYRPDTQCF
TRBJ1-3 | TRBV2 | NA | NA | TGTGCCAGCGAAGCCACCATTAACTCTGGAAACACCATATATTTT | CASEATINSGNTIYF
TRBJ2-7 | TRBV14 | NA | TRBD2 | TGTGCCAGCAGCCAAGAAACCGGCGGGAGGTTTAGGTACGAGCAGTACTTC | CASSQETGGRFRYEQYF
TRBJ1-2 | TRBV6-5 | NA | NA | TGTGCCAGCAGTTACTCAGGCCTACACTTTCAAGGGGGCTACACCTTC | CASSYSGLHFQGGYTF
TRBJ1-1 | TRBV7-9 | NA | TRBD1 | TGTGCCAGCAGCTTATCCAGGGGGTGGACTGAAGCTTTCTTT | CASSLSRGWTEAFF
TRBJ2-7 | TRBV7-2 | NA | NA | TGTGCCAGCAGCTCCCGACTAGGAAGCAACGAGCAGTACTTC | CASSSRLGSNEQYF
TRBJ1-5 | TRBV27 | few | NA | TGTGCCAGCAGATTATCCGGGACGGAGATGTTTCAGCCCCAGCATTTT | CASRLSGTEMFQPQHF
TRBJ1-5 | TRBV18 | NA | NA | TGTGCCAGCTCCCCACGTGAGGGGCCCCAGCATTTT | CASSPREGPQHF
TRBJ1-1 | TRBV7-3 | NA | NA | TGTGCCAGCAGCTTAGCAGGGTGGGCAACTGAAGCTTTCTTT | CASSLAGWATEAFF
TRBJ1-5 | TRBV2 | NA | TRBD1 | TGTGCCAGCACCCAAGGGACAGCTACAAATCAGCCCCAGCATTTT | CASTQGTATNQPQHF